This T cell receptor (beta chain) was profiled in a study of PD-1 blockade in classical Hodgkin lymphoma. Time point of the sample: newly diagnosed, previously untreated cHL patient sample. It was by magnetic negative selection that CD4+ T cells were purified from thawed PBMCs. This table comes from immunoSEQ multiplex PCR, and its TCRdb copy is limited to in-frame clones, with some not included. The data show 29,000 or so clones, with around 89% seen just once and approximately 0.35% held by the top ten. Sequencing was done on a sample of CD4+ T cells from blood. The source is a human donor with classical Hodgkin lymphoma.

CDR3 nucleotides: TGCGCCAGCAGCCCGTCAAGGGAGGGCCTCAGGAGGGAGCAGTACTTC. Protein product: CASSPSREGLRREQYF. The rearrangement links TRBV5-1 to TRBJ2-7; the match to TRBD2 covers 7 bases. The CDR3 consists of 16 residues. V was pared by 4 bases and J by 7 bases, with 17 bases of the junction left unmatched. Germline-derived CDR1 and CDR2 are SGHRS and YFSETQ.